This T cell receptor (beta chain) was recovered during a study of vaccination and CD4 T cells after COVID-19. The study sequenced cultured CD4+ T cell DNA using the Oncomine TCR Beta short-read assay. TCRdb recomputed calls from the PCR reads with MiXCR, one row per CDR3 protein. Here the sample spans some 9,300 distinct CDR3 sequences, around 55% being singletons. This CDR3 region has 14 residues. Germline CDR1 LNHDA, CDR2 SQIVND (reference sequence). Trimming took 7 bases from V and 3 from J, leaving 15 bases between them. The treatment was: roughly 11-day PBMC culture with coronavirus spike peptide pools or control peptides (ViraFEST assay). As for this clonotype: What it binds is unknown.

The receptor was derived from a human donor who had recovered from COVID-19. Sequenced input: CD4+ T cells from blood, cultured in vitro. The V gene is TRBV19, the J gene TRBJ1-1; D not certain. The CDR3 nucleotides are TGTGCCAGTATAAGAGGCCAGTCGTACACTGAAGCTTTCTTT. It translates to CASIRGQSYTEAFF.